The 7 T cell receptor beta chains listed next were all sequenced from one sample in a study of CD8+ T cells in alopecia areata (dated by TCRdb to 2016 to 2019). Reading the label with the study, this specimen's time point is: baseline before oral tofacitinib. The method was the immunoSEQ multiplex PCR assay. RNA was extracted from all samples and reverse transcribed into cDNA as template for TCR sequencing. The table was pulled from immuneACCESS by TCRdb, which kept in-frame rearrangements only. Such tables lose some clones; where checked, under half of the loss comes from unresolved V genes, and the rest has no known cause. The sample table contains approximately 150,000 clones; only one count was recorded for about nine tenths of them. About 15% of the sample is in the top ten clones. This specimen was CD8+ T cells sorted from blood, taken at week 0. The origin of the receptors is a human donor with alopecia areata.

This sequence joins TRBV7-2 and TRBJ2-7, with no clear D. The V end lost 3 bases, the J end lost 0 bases, and 15 bases lay between the germline ends. The CDR3 is 16 amino acids. The germline V gene has CDR1 SGHTA and CDR2 FQGNSA. The CDR3 reads CASSFPPAGLSYEQYF. In nucleotides, the CDR3 is TGTGCCAGCAGCTTTCCTCCGGCCGGCCTCTCCTACGAGCAGTACTTC.

The rearrangement joins TRBV7-9 to TRBJ2-1; 8 nucleotides line up with TRBD1. CDR1 SEHNR and CDR2 FQNEAQ come from the germline V gene (reference sequence). V was clipped by 5 bases and J by 8 bases; unmatched bases: 14. This CDR3 spans 16 amino acids. The CDR3 coding sequence is TGTGCCAGCAGCGCGTGGACAGGGAATATGGTCGATGAGCAGTTCTTC. Translated, it gives CASSAWTGNMVDEQFF. Based on the CDR3 plus reference TRBV7-9 and TRBJ2-1, the full variable domain is DTGVSQNPRHKITKRGQNVTFRCDPISEHNRLYWYRQTLGQGPEFLTYFQNEAQLEKSRLLSDRFSAERPKGSFSTLEIQRTEQGDSAMYLCASSAWTGNMVDEQFFGPGTRLTVL.

The chain joins TRBV2 to TRBJ1-2, with D possibly matching TRBD1 (5 bases). CDR3 length: 12 amino acids. Germline V gives CDR1 SNHLY, CDR2 FYNNEI. The V end was cut by 8 bases, the J end by 2 bases, with 9 bases between. The CDR3 loop is CASAGKNYGYTF. The CDR3 region has the DNA TGTGCCAGCGCAGGGAAGAACTATGGCTACACCTTC.

CDR3 protein: CASSLLAGGDTGELFF. Here the CDR3 DNA reads TGTGCCAGCAGTCTACTAGCGGGAGGAGACACCGGGGAGCTGTTTTTT. This sequence joins TRBV27 and TRBJ2-2; 12 bases align to TRBD2. Germline assignment: CDR1 MNHEY and CDR2 SMNVEV (reference sequence). V lost 5 bases and J lost 3; bases outside the gene matches: 4. This CDR3 spans 16 amino acids.

The chain recombines TRBV12-5 with TRBJ1-3; 7 bases are shared with TRBD1. CDR3 length: 19 residues. Germline lookup yields CDR1 LGHNT and CDR2 FRNRAP. V lost 0 bases and J lost 3; bases outside the gene matches: 14. CDR3: CASGLVLGGKGAGGNTIYF. In nucleotides, the CDR3 is TGTGCTAGTGGTTTGGTACTCGGCGGGAAGGGGGCTGGTGGAAACACCATATATTTT.

The table lists this clone with a count of one. The rearrangement links TRBV7-9 to TRBJ1-2; D is perhaps TRBD1 (5 bases). Trimming removed 5 bases from V and 8 bases from J, with 6 bases in between. Germline assignment: CDR1 SEHNR and CDR2 FQNEAQ (reference sequence). The CDR3 sequence is 10 residues long. The CDR3 DNA sequence: TGTGCCAGCAGCGGGGCCGGCTACACCTTC. It is translated as CASSGAGYTF.

V gene TRBV7-9 combines with J gene TRBJ2-4; tentative D call: TRBD2 (6 bases). CDR1 and CDR2 from the germline V gene are SEHNR and FQNEAQ (reference sequence). This CDR3 is built from 14 residues. Trimming cost V 4 bases and J 6 bases, with 13 bases left between them. In DNA form, the CDR3 reads TGTGCCAGCAGCTCCCCGGGAGAACTAAACATTCAGTACTTC. Its translation is CASSSPGELNIQYF.